Presented here are 24 T cell receptor beta chains from one specimen sequenced in a study of blood T cell repertoires in COVID-19. The data were produced by immunoSEQ multiplex PCR, yet TCRdb's version contains in-frame clones alone and is incomplete. Of 300,000 to 350,000 clones listed, roughly 90% were seen once; the top ten hold approximately 4%. The sequenced sample consisted of PBMCs or T cells enriched from blood (not recorded which). These receptors were collected from a woman in her late teens or twenties with acute COVID-19.

The rearrangement links TRBV19 to TRBJ1-6; a possible D gene is TRBD1 (5 bases). The length of the CDR3 is 15 residues. Per germline, CDR1 LNHDA and CDR2 SQIVND (reference sequence). Trimming shortened V by 1 base and J by 10 bases, and 14 bases separated the two germline ends. The CDR3 coding sequence is TGTGCCAGTAGTATAGCAGGGCCGCAGCGCTCACCCCTCCACTTT. Its protein is CASSIAGPQRSPLHF.

V usage is TRBV2 and J usage is TRBJ2-2; possibly TRBD1 for D (6 bases). Trimming removed 5 bases at V and 2 bases at J, with 15 bases between. Germline V CDR1 and CDR2: SNHLY, FYNNEI. This CDR3 has 16 residues. The CDR3, as DNA: TGTGCCAGCAGTTCCGCTAACAGGGCAAACACCGGGGAGCTGTTTTTT. Residues: CASSSANRANTGELFF.

This chain links TRBV6-5 with TRBJ1-2; 7 nucleotides match TRBD1. The CDR3 spans 12 residues. V shed 2 bases and J 11 bases; nucleotides not matched to a gene: 5. Germline V lookup: CDR1 MNHEY, CDR2 SVGAGI. The CDR3 sequence is CASSYPTGKYTF. CDR3 sequence (DNA): TGTGCCAGCAGTTACCCGACAGGGAAGTACACCTTC.

The V gene is TRBV21-1, the J gene TRBJ2-3; the D call in the table, TRBD2, was not verified against the DNA. TRBV21-1 is deemed a pseudogene. This CDR3 region has 15 residues. The CDR3 bases are TGTGCCAGCAGGAGCGGGGGAGAGTCCCCAGATACGCAGTATTTT. Protein: CASRSGGESPDTQYF.

This clone has a handful of counts. V usage is TRBV28 and J usage is TRBJ2-7; D not certain. V shed 6 bases and J shed 6 bases, with 9 bases lying between them. Germline V gene data show CDR1 as MDHEN and CDR2 as SYDVKM. The CDR3 spans 11 residues. In DNA, the CDR3 is TGTGCCAGCAGCCGAGGCCGCGAGCAGTACTTC. It translates to CASSRGREQYF.

A note on this clone: Other DNA sequences from this sample encode an identical CDR3 as well. J is TRBJ2-2 and V is TRBV18; 8 nucleotides match TRBD1. CDR1 KGHSH and CDR2 LQKENI come from the germline V gene. The CDR3 length is 16 residues. Trimming removed 0 bases from V and 3 bases from J; junction bases left unmatched: 3. CDR3 sequence: CASSPPNRGDTGELFF. CDR3 DNA sequence: TGTGCCAGCTCACCACCTAACAGGGGGGACACCGGGGAGCTGTTTTTT.

This clone was counted at least ten times. This chain uses TRBV5-6 with TRBJ2-7; perhaps TRBD2 as D (5 bases). The germline gives CDR1 SGHDT, CDR2 YYEEEE. The CDR3 loop spans 15 amino acids. V was trimmed by 4 bases and J by 7 bases, leaving 21 bases between them. The CDR3 region is CASSPSGIPIKEQYF. The CDR3 DNA sequence: TGTGCCAGCAGCCCATCGGGAATTCCTATCAAGGAGCAGTACTTC.

The chain is built from TRBV7-9 and TRBJ1-5; 9 positions agree with TRBD1. Germline lookup yields CDR1 SEHNR and CDR2 FQNEAQ (reference sequence). J gave up 6 bases and V 6 bases, and 9 bases lay outside the gene matches. This CDR3 has 15 amino acids. In DNA form, the CDR3 reads TGTGCCAGCAGTACCGATCGGACAGGGGTTCAGCCCCAGCATTTT. It translates to CASSTDRTGVQPQHF. Variable domain in full (rest from reference TRBV7-9 and TRBJ1-5): DTGVSQNPRHKITKRGQNVTFRCDPISEHNRLYWYRQTLGQGPEFLTYFQNEAQLEKSRLLSDRFSAERPKGSFSTLEIQRTEQGDSAMYLCASSTDRTGVQPQHFGDGTRLSIL.

This clone was found once. The chain employs TRBV27 and TRBJ1-5; D is possibly TRBD1 (6 bases). The CDR3 sequence is 15 residues long. V lost 3 bases and J lost 7, with 16 bases in between. The V gene's germline CDR1 is MNHEY and CDR2 SMNVEV (reference sequence). CDR3 coding DNA: TGTGCCAGCAGTTTCACAGGGTTAAATTACCAGCCCCAGCATTTT. It codes for CASSFTGLNYQPQHF.

V gene TRBV6-5 combines with J gene TRBJ2-5; 8 nucleotides line up with TRBD1. The CDR3 is 12 residues long. Germline V gene lookup returns CDR1 MNHEY and CDR2 SVGAGI. V gave up 6 bases and J gave up 9 bases; unmatched junction bases: 6. The CDR3 sequence is CASSEDRAAQYF. The CDR3 DNA reads TGTGCCAGCAGCGAGGACAGGGCGGCCCAGTACTTC.

This clone came up once. The V and J genes are TRBV7-3 and TRBJ2-1; the match to TRBD2 covers 10 bases. CDR1 SGHTA and CDR2 FQGTGA come from the germline V gene. This CDR3 has 15 amino acids. The V and J ends lost 2 bases and 8 bases, in that order; junction bases with no gene match: 6. The CDR3 region is CASSLAGLARDEQFF. Written as DNA, the CDR3 is TGTGCCAGCAGCTTAGCGGGACTAGCGAGAGATGAGCAGTTCTTC. The variable domain in full, with the rest retrieved from reference TRBV7-3 and TRBJ2-1, is GAGVSQTPSNKVTEKGKYVELRCDPISGHTALYWYRQSLGQGPEFLIYFQGTGAADDSGLPNDRFFAVRPEGSVSTLKIQRTERGDSAVYLCASSLAGLARDEQFFGPGTRLTVL.

The chain links TRBV3-1 (or the pseudogene TRBV3-2) to TRBJ1-6, with D perhaps TRBD1 (5 bases). V lost 4 bases and J 6 bases, leaving 22 bases between the germline ends. Germline V CDR1 and CDR2: LGHDT, YNNKEL (reference sequence). This CDR3 region has 18 residues. CDR3 amino acids: CASSPEERGGGPNSPLHF. CDR3 bases: TGTGCCAGCAGCCCAGAGGAGAGGGGCGGAGGGCCTAATTCACCCCTCCACTTT.

The chain uses TRBV5-1 and TRBJ1-4; D remains ambiguous. The germline gives CDR1 SGHRS, CDR2 YFSETQ. This CDR3 spans 15 amino acids. The V end lost 0 bases, the J end lost 6 bases, and 12 bases lay between the germline ends. The CDR3 DNA sequence: TGCGCCAGCAGCTTGGCCACGGGAGCGGATGAAAAACTGTTTTTT. It specifies CASSLATGADEKLFF.

The V call is TRBV27, the J call TRBJ2-5; no clear D. The CDR3 spans 13 residues. CDR1 and CDR2 (germline): MNHEY, SMNVEV (reference sequence). V was clipped by 5 bases and J by 1 base, with 8 bases between them. The CDR3 sequence is CASSPRVQETQYF. CDR3 nucleotides: TGTGCCAGCAGTCCCCGGGTCCAAGAGACCCAGTACTTC.

This clone was detected only a few times. The rearrangement links TRBV7-8 to TRBJ1-1, with D perhaps TRBD1 (5 bases). CDR1 and CDR2 from the germline V gene are SGHVS and FQNEAQ. V lost 5 bases and J 6 bases, leaving 10 bases between the germline ends. This CDR3 is built from 12 residues. The CDR3 here is CASSPRGAEAFF. CDR3 coding DNA: TGTGCCAGCAGCCCGCGGGGGGCTGAAGCTTTCTTT. Looking up the rest from reference TRBV7-8 and TRBJ1-1 gives the full variable domain: GAGVSQSPRYKVAKRGQDVALRCDPISGHVSLFWYQQALGQGPEFLTYFQNEAQLDKSGLPSDRFFAERPEGSVSTLKIQRTQQEDSAVYLCASSPRGAEAFFGQGTRLTVV.

As DNA, the CDR3 is TGTGCCAGCAGTTTGGGGGCACAGGGTGCATGGGAGCAGTACTTC. It is translated as CASSLGAQGAWEQYF. This chain links TRBV28 with TRBJ2-7, with D perhaps TRBD1 (6 bases). Germline V gives CDR1 MDHEN, CDR2 SYDVKM. The V end lost 3 bases, the J end lost 7 bases, and 19 bases lay between the germline ends. The CDR3 spans 15 residues.

The chain combines TRBV27 with TRBJ1-5; TRBD1 aligns across 7 bases. V shed 3 bases, J shed 5 bases, and the junction held 4 bases outside the gene matches. This CDR3 region has 14 residues. Germline CDR1 reads MNHEY; CDR2 reads SMNVEV (reference sequence). The CDR3 sequence is CASSFTGVHQPQHF. The CDR3 region has the DNA TGTGCCAGCAGTTTTACAGGGGTGCATCAGCCCCAGCATTTT.

This chain links TRBV10-3 with TRBJ1-1; D is ambiguous. V was pared by 2 bases and J by 5 bases, with 15 bases between. Per the germline V gene, CDR1 is ENHRY and CDR2 is SYGVKD. This CDR3 has 15 amino acids. The CDR3: CAISETEGTETEAFF. CDR3 nucleotide sequence: TGTGCCATCAGTGAGACCGAGGGCACGGAAACTGAAGCTTTCTTT.

V and J are TRBV5-4 and TRBJ2-7; weak D call: TRBD1 (6 bases). Germline CDR1 SGHNT, CDR2 YYREEE (reference sequence). V dropped 4 bases and J dropped 5 bases, with 19 bases sitting between them. This CDR3 is 15 amino acids long. CDR3 sequence reads: CASSPLAGELDEQYF. Written as DNA, the CDR3 is TGTGCCAGCAGCCCTCTCGCAGGGGAATTGGACGAGCAGTACTTC.

This clone has a handful of counts. The V and J genes are TRBV11-3 and TRBJ1-3; maybe TRBD1 (5 bases). The CDR3 runs 12 residues. The germline V gene encodes CDR1 SGHNT and CDR2 YENEEA. The germline V and J ends were trimmed by 6 bases and 4 bases, with 7 bases remaining between them. The CDR3 protein is CASSSGGNTIYF. The CDR3 DNA is TGTGCCAGCAGTTCAGGGGGAAACACCATATATTTT. Complete variable domain (other parts from reference TRBV11-3 and TRBJ1-3): EAGVVQSPRYKIIEKKQPVAFWCNPISGHNTLYWYLQNLGQGPELLIRYENEEAVDDSQLPKDRFSAERLKGVDSTLKIQPAELGDSAVYLCASSSGGNTIYFGEGSWLTVV.

This clone was counted between two and nine times. The same CDR3 arises from other DNA sequences in this sample as well. The chain is built from TRBV28 and TRBJ1-2, with 11 bases lining up with TRBD1. The trim removed 3 bases at V and 8 bases at J, leaving 2 bases unmatched. Germline-derived CDR1 and CDR2 are MDHEN and SYDVKM. This CDR3 has 13 residues. CDR3 sequence: CASSFRDRGGYTF. The DNA for the CDR3 is TGTGCCAGCAGTTTTAGGGACAGGGGGGGCTACACCTTC.

This sequence joins TRBV12-5 and TRBJ2-1; D might be TRBD1 (6 bases). The ends were cut back, 6 bases at V and 2 bases at J, with 17 bases in the middle. CDR1 LGHNT and CDR2 FRNRAP come from the germline V gene. The CDR3 loop spans 16 amino acids. CDR3 coding DNA: TGTGCTAGTGGCGAGGATGGGACAAAACCCTACAATGAGCAGTTCTTC. Amino acid sequence: CASGEDGTKPYNEQFF.

This chain joins TRBV5-1 and TRBJ2-2; the D is unclear. The CDR3 is 16 residues long. Trimming removed 0 bases from V and 1 base from J, with 10 bases in between. Germline assignment: CDR1 SGHRS and CDR2 YFSETQ. Written as DNA, the CDR3 is TGCGCCAGCAGCTTGGACCCAGGCCGGAACACCGGGGAGCTGTTTTTT. The encoded protein is CASSLDPGRNTGELFF.

The chain joins TRBV9 to TRBJ1-1; D remains unclear. The CDR3 runs to 14 residues. Trimming pared 0 bases from V and 2 bases from J, leaving 8 bases between. Looked up from germline, CDR1 is SGDLS and CDR2 is YYNGEE. CDR3 sequence reads: CASSVEEGNTEAFF. The CDR3 nucleotides read TGTGCCAGCAGCGTAGAGGAGGGAAACACTGAAGCTTTCTTT.